The 25 T cell receptor beta chains below come from one sample, sequenced in a study of T cells in Graves' hyperthyroidism and ophthalmopathy. RNA transcripts provided the source from which TCR beta CDR3 regions were amplified. An initial round of RT-PCR targeting the TCR CDR3 relied on the HTBI primer set. TCRdb reprocessed the multiplex PCR reads via MiXCR and lists one record per CDR3 protein. The data hold about 590,000 distinct CDR3 sequences, with around a sixth observed a single time. The sequencing sample was made of blood. These receptors originate from a woman aged 30 to 39 with Graves' hyperthyroidism.

The table lists this clonotype with many counts. The V call is TRBV6-2 or TRBV6-3, the J call TRBJ2-2, with a possible D match to TRBD2 (5 bases). Germline CDR1 reads MNHEY; CDR2 reads SVGEGT. Deletions cut 7 bases from V and 1 base from J, with 16 bases between. This CDR3 is 16 amino acids long. The CDR3 nucleotides read TGTGCCAGCACCCAGGACTTTCAAGGGAACACCGGGGAGCTGTTTTTT. Encoded protein: CASTQDFQGNTGELFF.

The rearrangement links TRBV9 to TRBJ2-1, with 12 bases lining up with TRBD2. V trimming: 4 bases; J trimming: 9 bases; junction bases outside the gene matches: 5. The CDR3 is made up of 14 amino acids. Germline-derived CDR1 and CDR2 are SGDLS and YYNGEE. This CDR3 reads CASSSTSGSVEQFF. CDR3 sequence (DNA): TGTGCCAGCAGCTCGACTAGCGGGAGTGTTGAGCAGTTCTTC.

J is TRBJ1-4 and V is TRBV4-1; the D is unclear. In germline, CDR1 is MGHRA, CDR2 YSYEKL. V was clipped by 2 bases and J by 6 bases, with 13 bases between them. There are 15 residues in the CDR3. Here the CDR3 DNA reads TGCGCCAGCAGCCAATCCCGTCGGGGTGATGAAAAACTGTTTTTT. Translated, it gives CASSQSRRGDEKLFF.

The chain links TRBV13 to TRBJ2-3; 14 bases match TRBD2. In germline, CDR1 is PRHDT, CDR2 FYEKMQ (reference sequence). J gave up 0 bases and V 5 bases, and 7 bases lay outside the gene matches. The CDR3 extends over 18 amino acids. CDR3 region: CASSLGTSGRGSTDTQYF. In nucleotides, the CDR3 is TGTGCCAGCAGCCTTGGGACTAGCGGGAGAGGCAGCACAGATACGCAGTATTTT. Full variable domain (missing parts from reference TRBV13 and TRBJ2-3): AAGVIQSPRHLIKEKRETATLKCYPIPRHDTVYWYQQGPGQDPQFLISFYEKMQSDKGSIPDRFSAQQFSDYHSELNMSSLELGDSALYFCASSLGTSGRGSTDTQYFGPGTRLTVL.

This clonotype was found many times. The chain carries TRBV2 and TRBJ1-5, with D unclear. Trimming stripped 4 bases from V and 0 bases from J, with 7 bases between. The germline CDR1 and CDR2 sequences are SNHLY and FYNNEI. The CDR3 covers 14 residues. CDR3 coding DNA: TGTGCCAGCAGTGTACTTAATAGCAATCAGCCCCAGCATTTT. Protein sequence: CASSVLNSNQPQHF.

At least ten counts were recorded for this clonotype. The chain links TRBV11-1 to TRBJ2-1, with TRBD2 matching over 11 bases. Germline CDR1 is SGHAT and CDR2 is FQDESV (reference sequence). The CDR3 is made up of 17 amino acids. Germline trimming cut 4 bases from V and 3 bases from J; bases unmatched to any gene: 8. The CDR3 bases are TGTGCCAGCAGCTCGCCTCCTAGCGGGAGGCTCTACAATGAGCAGTTCTTC. Its protein product is CASSSPPSGRLYNEQFF.

This clonotype was seen repeatedly, ten times or more. J is TRBJ2-7 and V is TRBV6-6; D is perhaps TRBD1 or TRBD2 (5 bases each). V lost 0 bases and J 6 bases, leaving 12 bases between the germline ends. The CDR3 runs 14 residues. CDR1 and CDR2 (germline): MNHNY, SVGAGI (reference sequence). The CDR3 nucleotides read TGTGCCAGCAGTTACTCCCTGGGGGTATCCGAGCAGTACTTC. Translating gives CASSYSLGVSEQYF.

This clonotype was seen repeatedly, ten times or more. V is TRBV10-2 and J is TRBJ1-1; the D is unclear. This CDR3 region has 13 residues. V was shortened by 5 bases and J by 2 bases, with 9 bases between the two germline ends. Germline CDR1 WSHSY, CDR2 SAAADI. CDR3 loop: CASSWQDNTEAFF. The CDR3 nucleotides read TGCGCCAGCAGTTGGCAGGATAACACTGAAGCTTTCTTT.

This clonotype has more than one count but fewer than ten. The rearrangement joins TRBV27 to TRBJ2-1, with D possibly called TRBD1 or TRBD2 (5 bases each). Germline CDR1 and CDR2: MNHEY and SMNVEV (reference sequence). This CDR3 is built from 13 residues. Trimming took 4 bases from V and 5 from J, leaving 9 bases between them. CDR3 sequence reads: CASSWDPNNEQFF. CDR3 nucleotides: TGTGCCAGCAGTTGGGACCCTAACAATGAGCAGTTCTTC.

This clonotype was observed many times. This chain connects TRBV6-1 to TRBJ2-1; 9 bases agree with TRBD1. This CDR3 spans 14 amino acids. V shed 6 bases and J 2 bases; nucleotides not matched to a gene: 2. Germline CDR1 reads MNHNS; CDR2 reads SASEGT. DNA for the CDR3: TGTGCCAGCAGGACAGGGGGGGCCTACAATGAGCAGTTCTTC. Residues: CASRTGGAYNEQFF.

The chain is built from TRBV20-1 and TRBJ2-7, with unresolved D. This CDR3 contains 14 residues. The V end lost 0 bases, the J end lost 4 bases, and 13 bases lay between the germline ends. Germline assignment: CDR1 DFQATT and CDR2 SNEGSKA (reference sequence). The CDR3 protein is CSARDSRNIYEQYF. The CDR3 DNA reads TGCAGTGCTAGAGATAGTCGGAATATTTACGAGCAGTACTTC.

The V gene is TRBV28, the J gene TRBJ2-4; 10 bases are shared with TRBD1. In germline, CDR1 is MDHEN, CDR2 SYDVKM. This CDR3 is 18 amino acids long. With 1 base clipped from V and 8 bases from J, the junction kept 14 bases outside the gene matches. The CDR3 bases are TGTGCCAGCAGTTTATATAAAGGGGCGACAGGGGGCAGGTACATTCAGTACTTC. Its translation: CASSLYKGATGGRYIQYF.

Only a few counts were recorded for this clonotype. This rearrangement joins TRBV14 to TRBJ1-1; D is possibly TRBD1 (6 bases). This CDR3 region has 14 residues. Trimming took off 4 bases at V and 7 bases at J, with 16 bases between the two ends. The germline CDR1 and CDR2 sequences are SGHDN and FVKESK. For the CDR3, the DNA is TGTGCCAGCAGCCTCCTAGGACAGACCTTTGAAGCTTTCTTT. Encoded protein: CASSLLGQTFEAFF.

V usage is TRBV10-3 and J usage is TRBJ2-5; TRBD2 might be the D (6 bases). Trimming pared 10 bases from V and 2 bases from J, leaving 17 bases between. The germline CDR1 and CDR2 sequences are ENHRY and SYGVKD. The CDR3 totals 14 residues. CDR3 amino acids: CATRTRDFQETQYF. CDR3 nucleotide sequence: TGTGCCACCAGGACCCGGGACTTTCAAGAGACCCAGTACTTC.

Notes on this clonotype: The junction does not match germline at one end; this may be a read error. The chain links TRBV6-5 to TRBJ2-3, with 11 bases that match TRBD2. Germline assignment: CDR1 MNHEY and CDR2 SVGAGI. The CDR3 extends over 16 amino acids. CDR3 coding DNA: TGTGCCAGCAGTGACTCCTCAGGACTAGCGGGAGATACGCAGTATTTT. Translation gives CASSDSSGLAGDTQYF.

J is TRBJ2-7 and V is TRBV6-5; 9 bases are shared with TRBD2. The CDR3 is made up of 19 amino acids. Germline V gives CDR1 MNHEY, CDR2 SVGAGI. J lost 5 bases, V lost 0 bases, and 17 bases had no gene match. The CDR3 loop is CASSYSKAVGSGRSDEQYF. CDR3 DNA sequence: TGTGCCAGCAGTTACTCTAAAGCGGTGGGTAGCGGGAGAAGCGACGAGCAGTACTTC.

In this sample, this clonotype turned up many times. The chain is built from TRBV18 and TRBJ2-1; D unclear. This CDR3 region has 11 residues. Germline V gene data show CDR1 as KGHSH and CDR2 as LQKENI. Deletions cut 4 bases from V and 5 bases from J, with 3 bases between. The CDR3: CASSRDNEQFF. The CDR3 bases are TGTGCCAGCTCACGGGACAATGAGCAGTTCTTC.

This clonotype was recorded a few times. In nucleotides, the CDR3 is TGTGCCAGCAGTTTACGGGGTCTACACGAGCAGTACTTC. Its translation: CASSLRGLHEQYF. This chain joins TRBV27 and TRBJ2-7; D is possibly TRBD2 (5 bases). Trimming stripped 2 bases from V and 5 bases from J, with 10 bases between. Per germline, CDR1 MNHEY and CDR2 SMNVEV (reference sequence). CDR3 length: 13 residues.

In its sample, this clonotype was seen many times. The V and J genes are TRBV20-1 and TRBJ2-1; D possibly corresponds to TRBD2 (5 bases). V lost 2 bases to trimming and J lost 8 bases, with 10 bases between them. Germline V gene lookup returns CDR1 DFQATT and CDR2 SNEGSKA (reference sequence). This CDR3 region has 12 residues. CDR3: CSARHRGDEQFF. CDR3 sequence (DNA): TGCAGTGCTAGACACCGGGGAGATGAGCAGTTCTTC.

V is TRBV27 and J is TRBJ2-6; TRBD1 agrees at 7 bases. The trim removed 2 bases at V and 4 bases at J, leaving 14 bases unmatched. CDR1 MNHEY and CDR2 SMNVEV come from the germline V gene (reference sequence). This CDR3 has 19 residues. CDR3 region: CASSLEGVGGQAGANVLTF. The CDR3 DNA reads as TGTGCCAGCAGTTTAGAAGGGGTAGGGGGCCAGGCCGGGGCCAACGTCCTGACTTTC.

This clonotype was observed at least ten times. The junction departs from germline at one end; a sequencing error may be responsible. The chain recombines TRBV5-1 with TRBJ1-1, with D hard to call. Per the germline V gene, CDR1 is SGHRS and CDR2 is YFSETQ. CDR3 length: 13 residues. Here the CDR3 reads CASSLGLNTEAFF. The CDR3 DNA reads as TGTGCCAGCAGCTTGGGCCTCAACACTGAAGCTTTCTTT. The full variable domain, in which reference TRBV5-1 and TRBJ1-1 provide the parts outside the CDR3, is KAGVTQTPRYLIKTRGQQVTLSCSPISGHRSVSWYQQTPGQGLQFLFEYFSETQRNKGNFPGRFSGRQFSNSRSEMNVSTLELGDSALYLCASSLGLNTEAFFGQGTRLTVV.

In its sample, this clonotype was seen many times. V is TRBV24-1 and J is TRBJ2-5; the D is unclear. V lost 0 bases, J lost 2 bases, and 9 bases lay in between. The CDR3 sequence is 15 residues long. CDR1 is KGHDR, CDR2 SFDVKD, per germline. As DNA, the CDR3 is TGTGCCACCAGTGATTTGGACGTGGGGCAAGAGACCCAGTACTTC. Its translation: CATSDLDVGQETQYF.

This clonotype was counted only a few times. The chain couples TRBV18 to TRBJ1-6; a weak D match, TRBD1 (5 bases). With 6 bases removed from V and 4 bases from J, the gap between germline ends came to 19 bases. The CDR3 contains 17 residues. Looked up from germline, CDR1 is KGHSH and CDR2 is LQKENI. As DNA, the CDR3 is TGTGCCAGCTCGCCAAGCATCCAGGGCCGTTATAATTCACCCCTCCACTTT. This sequence encodes CASSPSIQGRYNSPLHF.

This clonotype was counted many times. The chain uses TRBV2 and TRBJ2-3; TRBD2 might be the D (6 bases). Trimming left V 7 bases short and J 3 bases short, with 14 bases between. The CDR3 length is 14 residues. Germline V lookup: CDR1 SNHLY, CDR2 FYNNEI. The CDR3 spells CASISGRTTDTQYF. The CDR3 DNA sequence: TGTGCCAGCATCAGCGGGCGGACTACAGATACGCAGTATTTT.

This clonotype was found many times. This sequence joins TRBV5-6 and TRBJ1-2; no clear D gene. The CDR3 extends over 13 amino acids. Germline loops: CDR1 SGHDT, CDR2 YYEEEE. The V end lost 1 base, the J end lost 4 bases, and 8 bases lay between the germline ends. Written as DNA, the CDR3 is TGTGCCAGCAGCTTGCCGGACGGCTATGGCTACACCTTC. Encoded protein: CASSLPDGYGYTF.